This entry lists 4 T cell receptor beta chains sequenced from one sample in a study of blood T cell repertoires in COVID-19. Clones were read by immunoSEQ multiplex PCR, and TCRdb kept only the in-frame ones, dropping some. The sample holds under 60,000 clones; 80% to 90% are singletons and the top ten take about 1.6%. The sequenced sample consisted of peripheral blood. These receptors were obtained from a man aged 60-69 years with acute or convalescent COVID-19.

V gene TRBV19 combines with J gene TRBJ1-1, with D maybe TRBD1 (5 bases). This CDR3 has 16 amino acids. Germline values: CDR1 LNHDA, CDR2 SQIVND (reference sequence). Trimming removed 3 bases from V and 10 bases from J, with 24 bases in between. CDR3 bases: TGTGCCAGTAGTATGAGTAGAGAACAGGTAGGATCCGGAGCTTTCTTT. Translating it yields CASSMSREQVGSGAFF.

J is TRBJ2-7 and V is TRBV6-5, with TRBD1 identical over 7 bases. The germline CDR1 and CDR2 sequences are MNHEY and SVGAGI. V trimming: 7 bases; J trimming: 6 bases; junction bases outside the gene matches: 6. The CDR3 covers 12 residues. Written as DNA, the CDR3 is TGTGCCAGCAAAGACAGGGTAGGCGAGCAGTACTTC. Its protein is CASKDRVGEQYF.

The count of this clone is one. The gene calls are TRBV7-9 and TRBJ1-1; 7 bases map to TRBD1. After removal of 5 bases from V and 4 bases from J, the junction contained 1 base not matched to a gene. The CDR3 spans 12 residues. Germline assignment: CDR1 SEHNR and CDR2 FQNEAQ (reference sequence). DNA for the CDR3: TGTGCCAGCAGCCAGGGGGGCACTGAAGCTTTCTTT. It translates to CASSQGGTEAFF.

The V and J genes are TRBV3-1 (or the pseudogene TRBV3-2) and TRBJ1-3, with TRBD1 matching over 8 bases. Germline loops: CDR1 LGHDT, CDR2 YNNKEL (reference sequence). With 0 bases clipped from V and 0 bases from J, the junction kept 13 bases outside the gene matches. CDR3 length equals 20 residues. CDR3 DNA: TGTGCCAGCAGCCAAGATTGGAGACAGGGGATCAGGTCCTCTGGAAACACCATATATTTT. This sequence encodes CASSQDWRQGIRSSGNTIYF.